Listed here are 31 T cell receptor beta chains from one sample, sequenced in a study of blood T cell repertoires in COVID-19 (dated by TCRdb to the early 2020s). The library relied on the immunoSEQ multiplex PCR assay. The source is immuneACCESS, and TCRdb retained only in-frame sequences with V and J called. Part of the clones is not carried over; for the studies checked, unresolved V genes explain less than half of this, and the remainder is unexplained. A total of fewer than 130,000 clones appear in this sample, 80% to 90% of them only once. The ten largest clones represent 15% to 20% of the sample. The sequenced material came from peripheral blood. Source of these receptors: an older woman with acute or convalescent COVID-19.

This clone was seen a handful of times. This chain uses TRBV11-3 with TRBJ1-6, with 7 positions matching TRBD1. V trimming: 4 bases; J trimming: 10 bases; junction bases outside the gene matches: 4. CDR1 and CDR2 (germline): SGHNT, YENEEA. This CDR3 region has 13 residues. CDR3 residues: CASSSRGRSPLHF. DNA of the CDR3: TGTGCCAGCAGCTCTAGGGGGCGGTCACCCCTCCACTTT.

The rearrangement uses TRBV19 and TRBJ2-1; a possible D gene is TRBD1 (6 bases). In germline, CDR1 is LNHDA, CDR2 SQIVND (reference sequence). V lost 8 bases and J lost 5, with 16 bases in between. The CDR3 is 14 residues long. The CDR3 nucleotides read TGTGCCAGTCAACAATCCGGGACACACAATGAGCAGTTCTTC. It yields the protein CASQQSGTHNEQFF.

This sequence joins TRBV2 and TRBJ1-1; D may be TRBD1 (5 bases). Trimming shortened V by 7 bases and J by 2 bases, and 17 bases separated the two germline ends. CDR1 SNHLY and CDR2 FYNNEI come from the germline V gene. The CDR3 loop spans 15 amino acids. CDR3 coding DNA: TGTGCCAGCACCCGGGGCCGGGGGGTTAACACTGAAGCTTTCTTT. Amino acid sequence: CASTRGRGVNTEAFF.

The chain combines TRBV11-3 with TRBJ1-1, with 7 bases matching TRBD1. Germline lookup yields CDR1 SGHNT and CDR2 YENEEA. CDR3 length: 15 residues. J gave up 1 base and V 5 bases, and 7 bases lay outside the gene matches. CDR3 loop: CASSTPTGTNTEAFF. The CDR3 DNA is TGTGCCAGCAGCACCCCGACAGGGACGAACACTGAAGCTTTCTTT.

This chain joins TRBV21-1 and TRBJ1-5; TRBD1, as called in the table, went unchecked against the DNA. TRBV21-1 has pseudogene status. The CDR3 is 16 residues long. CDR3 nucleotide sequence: TGTGCCAGCAGCAAAGATCCCGACCGACACAATCAGCCCCAGCATTTT. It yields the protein CASSKDPDRHNQPQHF.

The CDR3 spells CATSMGLWGDEQFF. The CDR3 bases are TGTGCCACCAGTATGGGGCTCTGGGGTGATGAGCAGTTCTTC. The chain couples TRBV15 to TRBJ2-1; possible D gene TRBD1, 5 bases. V was trimmed by 6 bases and J by 8 bases, leaving 17 bases between them. This CDR3 has 14 amino acids. Germline lookup yields CDR1 LNHNV and CDR2 YYDKDF (reference sequence).

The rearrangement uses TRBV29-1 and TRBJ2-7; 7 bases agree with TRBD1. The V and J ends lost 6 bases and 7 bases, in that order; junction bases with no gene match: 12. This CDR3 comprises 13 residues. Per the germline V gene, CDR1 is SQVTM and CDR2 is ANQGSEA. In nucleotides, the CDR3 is TGCAGCGTCCCGGGACAGTATCCGTGGGAGCAGTACTTC. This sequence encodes CSVPGQYPWEQYF.

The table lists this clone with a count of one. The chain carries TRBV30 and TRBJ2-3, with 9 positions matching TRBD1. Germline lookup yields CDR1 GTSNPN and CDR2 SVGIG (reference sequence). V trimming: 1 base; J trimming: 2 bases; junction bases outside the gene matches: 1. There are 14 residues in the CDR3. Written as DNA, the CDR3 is TGTGCCTGGAGTGGGGACAGGGCCACAGATACGCAGTATTTT. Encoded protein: CAWSGDRATDTQYF.

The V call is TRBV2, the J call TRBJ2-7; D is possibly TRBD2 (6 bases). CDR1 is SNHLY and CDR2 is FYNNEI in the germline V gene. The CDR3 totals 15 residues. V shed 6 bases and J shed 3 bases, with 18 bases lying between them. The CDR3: CASSAPGVEYYEQYF. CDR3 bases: TGTGCCAGCAGCGCCCCGGGGGTTGAGTACTACGAGCAGTACTTC. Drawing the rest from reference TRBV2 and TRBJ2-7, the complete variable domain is EPEVTQTPSHQVTQMGQEVILRCVPISNHLYFYWYRQILGQKVEFLVSFYNNEISEKSEIFDDQFSVERPDGSNFTLKIRSTKLEDSAMYFCASSAPGVEYYEQYFGPGTRLTVT.

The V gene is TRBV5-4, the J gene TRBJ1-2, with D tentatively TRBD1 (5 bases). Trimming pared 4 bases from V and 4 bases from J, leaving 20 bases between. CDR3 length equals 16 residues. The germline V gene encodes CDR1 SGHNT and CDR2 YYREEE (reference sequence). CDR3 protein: CASSRDSAGPFYGYTF. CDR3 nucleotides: TGTGCCAGCAGCCGCGACAGCGCGGGACCCTTCTATGGCTACACCTTC.

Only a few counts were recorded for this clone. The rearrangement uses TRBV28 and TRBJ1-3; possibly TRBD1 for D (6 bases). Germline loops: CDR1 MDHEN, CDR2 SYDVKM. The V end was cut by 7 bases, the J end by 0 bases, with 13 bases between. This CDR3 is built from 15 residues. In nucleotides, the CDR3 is TGTGCCAGCACAAGGGGGGGCCACTCTGGAAACACCATATATTTT. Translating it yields CASTRGGHSGNTIYF. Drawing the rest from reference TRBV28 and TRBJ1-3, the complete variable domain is DVKVTQSSRYLVKRTGEKVFLECVQDMDHENMFWYRQDPGLGLRLIYFSYDVKMKEKGDIPEGYSVSREKKERFSLILESASTNQTSMYLCASTRGGHSGNTIYFGEGSWLTVV.

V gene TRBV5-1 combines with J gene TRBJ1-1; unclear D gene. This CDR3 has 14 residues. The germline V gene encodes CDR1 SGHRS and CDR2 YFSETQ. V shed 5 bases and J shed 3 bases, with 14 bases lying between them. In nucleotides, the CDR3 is TGCGCCAGCAGGATGGTGGGCGTGGACACTGAAGCTTTCTTT. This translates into CASRMVGVDTEAFF.

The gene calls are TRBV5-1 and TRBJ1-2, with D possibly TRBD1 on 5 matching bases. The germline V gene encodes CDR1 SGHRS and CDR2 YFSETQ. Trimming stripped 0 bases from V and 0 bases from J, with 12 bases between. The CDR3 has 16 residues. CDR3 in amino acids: CASSLAIDRANYGYTF. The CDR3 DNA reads TGCGCCAGCAGCTTGGCCATCGACAGAGCTAACTATGGCTACACCTTC.

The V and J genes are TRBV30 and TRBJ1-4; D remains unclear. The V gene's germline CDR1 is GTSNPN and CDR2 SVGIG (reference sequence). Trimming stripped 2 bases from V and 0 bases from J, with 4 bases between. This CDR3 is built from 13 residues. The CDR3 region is CAWSYATNEKLFF. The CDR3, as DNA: TGTGCCTGGAGTTATGCAACTAATGAAAAACTGTTTTTT. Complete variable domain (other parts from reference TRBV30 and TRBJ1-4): SQTIHQWPATLVQPVGSPLSLECTVEGTSNPNLYWYRQAAGRGLQLLFYSVGIGQISSEVPQNLSASRPQDRQFILSSKKLLLSDSGFYLCAWSYATNEKLFFGSGTQLSVL.

This CDR3 reads CASRPSQGIRAFF. The CDR3, as DNA: TGTGCCAGCAGGCCGTCTCAGGGTATCAGAGCTTTCTTT. The rearrangement uses TRBV28 and TRBJ1-1, with a possible D match to TRBD1 (5 bases). The V end was cut by 6 bases, the J end by 10 bases, with 18 bases between. The CDR3 has 13 residues. The V gene's germline CDR1 is MDHEN and CDR2 SYDVKM.

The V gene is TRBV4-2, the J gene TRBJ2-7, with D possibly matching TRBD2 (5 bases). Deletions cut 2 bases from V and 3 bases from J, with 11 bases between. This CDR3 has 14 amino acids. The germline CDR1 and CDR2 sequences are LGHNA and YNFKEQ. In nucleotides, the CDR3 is TGTGCCAGCAGCCAAACTAGAGGTGTCTACGAGCAGTACTTC. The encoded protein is CASSQTRGVYEQYF.

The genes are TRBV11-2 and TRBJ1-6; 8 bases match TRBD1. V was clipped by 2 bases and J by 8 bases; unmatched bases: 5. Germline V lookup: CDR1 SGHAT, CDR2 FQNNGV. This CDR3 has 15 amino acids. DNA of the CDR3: TGTGCCAGCAGCTTAACACAGGGGGATTATTCACCCCTCCACTTT. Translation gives CASSLTQGDYSPLHF.

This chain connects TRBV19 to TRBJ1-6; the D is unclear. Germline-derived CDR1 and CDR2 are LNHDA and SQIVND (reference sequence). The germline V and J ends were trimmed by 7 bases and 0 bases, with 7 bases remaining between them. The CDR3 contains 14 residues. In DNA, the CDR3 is TGTGCCAGTAAGCCGAGCTCCTATAATTCACCCCTCCACTTT. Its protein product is CASKPSSYNSPLHF.

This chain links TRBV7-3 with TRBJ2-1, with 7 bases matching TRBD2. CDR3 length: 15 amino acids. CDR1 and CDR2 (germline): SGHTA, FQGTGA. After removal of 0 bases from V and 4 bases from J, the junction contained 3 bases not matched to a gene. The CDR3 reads CASSLTAGSYNEQFF. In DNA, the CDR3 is TGTGCCAGCAGCTTAACAGCGGGGAGTTACAATGAGCAGTTCTTC.

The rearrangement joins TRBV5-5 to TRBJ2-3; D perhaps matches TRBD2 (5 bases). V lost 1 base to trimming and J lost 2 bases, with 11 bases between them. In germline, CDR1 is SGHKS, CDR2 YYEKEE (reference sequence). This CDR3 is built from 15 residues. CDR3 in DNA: TGTGCCAGCAGCTTGAGCGGTGTGCACACAGATACGCAGTATTTT. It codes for CASSLSGVHTDTQYF.

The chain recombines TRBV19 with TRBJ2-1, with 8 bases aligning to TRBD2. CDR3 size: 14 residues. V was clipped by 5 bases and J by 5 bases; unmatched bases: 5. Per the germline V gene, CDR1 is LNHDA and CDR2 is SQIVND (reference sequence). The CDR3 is CASSRGGLHNEQFF. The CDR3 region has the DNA TGTGCCAGTAGTCGGGGGGGACTTCACAATGAGCAGTTCTTC.

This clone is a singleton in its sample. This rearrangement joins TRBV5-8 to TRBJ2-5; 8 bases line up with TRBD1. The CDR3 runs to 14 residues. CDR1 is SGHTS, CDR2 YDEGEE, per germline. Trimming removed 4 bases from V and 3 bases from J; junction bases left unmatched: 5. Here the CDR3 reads CASSGRTGKETQYF. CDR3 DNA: TGTGCCAGCAGCGGCAGGACAGGGAAAGAGACCCAGTACTTC. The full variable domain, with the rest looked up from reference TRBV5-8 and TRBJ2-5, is EAGVTQSPTHLIKTRGQQATLRCSPISGHTSVYWYQQALGLGLQFLLWYDEGEERNRGNFPPRFSGRQFPNYSSELNVNALELEDSALYLCASSGRTGKETQYFGPGTRLLVL.

For the CDR3, the DNA is TGTGCCAGCAGTCCTACAGGGGGTGGCTCGGGATACACCTTC. As protein: CASSPTGGGSGYTF. The chain has TRBV28 and TRBJ1-2, with 8 bases identical to TRBD1. V trimming: 5 bases; J trimming: 11 bases; junction bases outside the gene matches: 13. The CDR3 covers 14 residues. From germline, CDR1 is MDHEN and CDR2 SYDVKM.

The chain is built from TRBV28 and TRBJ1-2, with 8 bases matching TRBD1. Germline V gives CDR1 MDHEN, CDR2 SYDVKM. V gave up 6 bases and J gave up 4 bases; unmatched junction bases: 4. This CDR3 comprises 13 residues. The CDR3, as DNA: TGTGCCAGCAGGGACAGGGTCAGCTATGGCTACACCTTC. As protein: CASRDRVSYGYTF.

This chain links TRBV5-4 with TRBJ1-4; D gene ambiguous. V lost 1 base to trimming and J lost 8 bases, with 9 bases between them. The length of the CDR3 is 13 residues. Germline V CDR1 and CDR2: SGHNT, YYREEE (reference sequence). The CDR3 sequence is CASSLSTSEKLFF. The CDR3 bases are TGTGCCAGCAGCTTGAGTACATCGGAAAAACTGTTTTTT.

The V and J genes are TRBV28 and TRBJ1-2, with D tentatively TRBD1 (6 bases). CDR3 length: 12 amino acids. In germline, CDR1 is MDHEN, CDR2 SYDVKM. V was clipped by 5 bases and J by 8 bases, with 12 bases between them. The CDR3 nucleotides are TGTGCCAGCAGTCCACAGGGTTGGGGCTACACCTTC. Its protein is CASSPQGWGYTF.

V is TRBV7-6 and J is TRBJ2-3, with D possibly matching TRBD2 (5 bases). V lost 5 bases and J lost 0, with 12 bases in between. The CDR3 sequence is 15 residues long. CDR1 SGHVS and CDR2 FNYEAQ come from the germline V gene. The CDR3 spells CASSPGGDSTDTQYF. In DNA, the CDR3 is TGTGCCAGCAGCCCCGGAGGAGACAGCACAGATACGCAGTATTTT.

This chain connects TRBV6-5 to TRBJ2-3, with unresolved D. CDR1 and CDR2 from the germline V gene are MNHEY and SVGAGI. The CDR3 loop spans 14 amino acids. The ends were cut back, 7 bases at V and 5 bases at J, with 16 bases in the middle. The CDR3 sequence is CASNPGHYLDTQYF. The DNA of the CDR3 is TGTGCCAGCAACCCCGGTCACTACCTAGATACGCAGTATTTT.

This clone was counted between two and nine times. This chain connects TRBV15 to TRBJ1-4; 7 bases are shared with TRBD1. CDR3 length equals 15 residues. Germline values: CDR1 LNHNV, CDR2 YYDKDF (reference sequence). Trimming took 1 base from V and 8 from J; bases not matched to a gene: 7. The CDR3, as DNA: TGTGCCACCAGCAGAGTGGACAGGATGGAGGAAAAACTGTTTTTT. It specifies CATSRVDRMEEKLFF.

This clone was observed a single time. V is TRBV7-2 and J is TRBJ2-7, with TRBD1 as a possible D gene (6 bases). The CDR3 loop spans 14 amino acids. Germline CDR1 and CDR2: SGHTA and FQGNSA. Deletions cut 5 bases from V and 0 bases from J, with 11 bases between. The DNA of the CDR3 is TGTGCCAGCAGCCGGACAGCCGACTCCTACGAGCAGTACTTC. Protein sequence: CASSRTADSYEQYF. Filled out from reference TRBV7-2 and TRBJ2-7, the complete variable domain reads GAGVSQSPSNKVTEKGKDVELRCDPISGHTALYWYRQSLGQGLEFLIYFQGNSAPDKSGLPSDRFSAERTGGSVSTLTIQRTQQEDSAVYLCASSRTADSYEQYFGPGTRLTVT.

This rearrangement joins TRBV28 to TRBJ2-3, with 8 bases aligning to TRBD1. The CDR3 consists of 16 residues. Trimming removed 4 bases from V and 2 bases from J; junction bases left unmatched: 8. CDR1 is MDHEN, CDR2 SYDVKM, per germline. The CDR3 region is CASSSVETGDTDTQYF. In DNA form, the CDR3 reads TGTGCCAGCAGTTCGGTAGAGACAGGGGACACAGATACGCAGTATTTT.